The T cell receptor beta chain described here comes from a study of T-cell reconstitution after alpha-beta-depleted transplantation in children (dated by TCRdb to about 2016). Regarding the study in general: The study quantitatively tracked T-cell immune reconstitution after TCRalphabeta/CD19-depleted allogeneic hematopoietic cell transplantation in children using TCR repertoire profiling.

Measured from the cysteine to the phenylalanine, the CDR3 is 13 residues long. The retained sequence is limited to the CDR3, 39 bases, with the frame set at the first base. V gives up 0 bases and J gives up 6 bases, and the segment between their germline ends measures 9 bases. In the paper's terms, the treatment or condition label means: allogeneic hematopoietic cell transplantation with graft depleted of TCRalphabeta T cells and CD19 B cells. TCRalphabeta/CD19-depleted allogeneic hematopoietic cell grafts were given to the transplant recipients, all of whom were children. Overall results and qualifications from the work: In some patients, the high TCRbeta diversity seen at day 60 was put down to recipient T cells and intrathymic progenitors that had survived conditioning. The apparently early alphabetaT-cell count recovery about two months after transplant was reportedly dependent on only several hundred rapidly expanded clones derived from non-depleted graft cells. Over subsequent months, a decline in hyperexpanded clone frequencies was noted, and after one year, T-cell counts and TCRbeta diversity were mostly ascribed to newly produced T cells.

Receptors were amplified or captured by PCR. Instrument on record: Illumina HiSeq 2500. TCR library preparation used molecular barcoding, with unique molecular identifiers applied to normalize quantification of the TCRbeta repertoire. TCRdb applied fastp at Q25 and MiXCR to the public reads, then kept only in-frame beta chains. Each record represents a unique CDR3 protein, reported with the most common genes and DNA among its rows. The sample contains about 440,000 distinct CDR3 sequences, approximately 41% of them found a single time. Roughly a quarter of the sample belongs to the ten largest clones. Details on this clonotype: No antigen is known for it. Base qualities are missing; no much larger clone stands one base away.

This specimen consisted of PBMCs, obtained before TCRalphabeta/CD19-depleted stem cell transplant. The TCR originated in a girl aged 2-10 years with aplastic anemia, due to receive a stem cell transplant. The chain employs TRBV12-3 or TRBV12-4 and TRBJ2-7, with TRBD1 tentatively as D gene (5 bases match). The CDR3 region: CASSLAQGFEQYF. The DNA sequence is TGTGCCAGCAGTTTAGCGCAGGGTTTCGAGCAGTACTTC.